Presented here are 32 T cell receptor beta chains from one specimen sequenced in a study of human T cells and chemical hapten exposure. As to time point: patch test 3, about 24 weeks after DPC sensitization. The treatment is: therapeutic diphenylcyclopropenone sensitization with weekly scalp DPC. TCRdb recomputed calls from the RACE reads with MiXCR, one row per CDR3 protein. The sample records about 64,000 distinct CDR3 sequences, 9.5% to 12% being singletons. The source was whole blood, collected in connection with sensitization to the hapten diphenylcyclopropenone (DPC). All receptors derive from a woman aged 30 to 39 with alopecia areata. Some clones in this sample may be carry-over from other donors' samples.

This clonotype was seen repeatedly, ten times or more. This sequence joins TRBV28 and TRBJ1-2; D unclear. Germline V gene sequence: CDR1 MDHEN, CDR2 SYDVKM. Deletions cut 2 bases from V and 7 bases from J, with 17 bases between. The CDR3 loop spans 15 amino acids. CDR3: CASSLPPAGIGGYTF. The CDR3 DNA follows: TGTGCCAGCAGTTTACCGCCGGCCGGAATCGGTGGCTACACCTTC.

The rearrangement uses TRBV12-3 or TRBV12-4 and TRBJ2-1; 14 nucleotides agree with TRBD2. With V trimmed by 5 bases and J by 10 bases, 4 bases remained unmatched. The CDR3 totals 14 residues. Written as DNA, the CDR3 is TGTGCCAGCAGTAGACTAGCGGGGGGGCGCGAGCAGTTCTTC. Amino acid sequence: CASSRLAGGREQFF.

DNA of the CDR3: TGCAGCGTTGCTGTAGCAGGAAACACCATATATTTT. This codes for CSVAVAGNTIYF. The chain recombines TRBV29-1 with TRBJ1-3; no clear D gene. The CDR3 has 12 residues. Per germline, CDR1 SQVTM and CDR2 ANQGSEA. V lost 4 bases, J lost 4 bases, and 8 bases lay in between.

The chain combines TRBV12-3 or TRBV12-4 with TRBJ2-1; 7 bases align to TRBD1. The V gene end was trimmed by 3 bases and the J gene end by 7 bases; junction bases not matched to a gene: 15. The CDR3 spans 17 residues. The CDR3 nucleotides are TGTGCCAGCAGTTTCTCCCTTTCGGGACAGATACTTAATGAGCAGTTCTTC. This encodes CASSFSLSGQILNEQFF.

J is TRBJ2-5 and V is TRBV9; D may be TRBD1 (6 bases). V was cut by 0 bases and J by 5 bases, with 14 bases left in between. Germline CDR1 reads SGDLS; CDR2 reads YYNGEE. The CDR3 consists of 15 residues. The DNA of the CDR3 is TGTGCCAGCAGCGTAGGCGACAGGATAATCGAGACCCAGTACTTC. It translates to CASSVGDRIIETQYF.

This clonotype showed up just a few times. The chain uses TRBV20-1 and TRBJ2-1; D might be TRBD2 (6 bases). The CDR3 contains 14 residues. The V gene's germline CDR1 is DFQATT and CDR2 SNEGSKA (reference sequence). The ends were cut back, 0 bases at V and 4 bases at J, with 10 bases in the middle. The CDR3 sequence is CSARDLGLYNEQFF. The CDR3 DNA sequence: TGCAGTGCTAGAGATCTGGGACTTTACAATGAGCAGTTCTTC.

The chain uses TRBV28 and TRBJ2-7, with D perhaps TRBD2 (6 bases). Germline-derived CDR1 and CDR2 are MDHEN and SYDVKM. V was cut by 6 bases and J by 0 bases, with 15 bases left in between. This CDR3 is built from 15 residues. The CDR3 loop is CASSIGAGSSYEQYF. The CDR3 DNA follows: TGTGCCAGCAGCATCGGGGCCGGGAGCTCCTACGAGCAGTACTTC.

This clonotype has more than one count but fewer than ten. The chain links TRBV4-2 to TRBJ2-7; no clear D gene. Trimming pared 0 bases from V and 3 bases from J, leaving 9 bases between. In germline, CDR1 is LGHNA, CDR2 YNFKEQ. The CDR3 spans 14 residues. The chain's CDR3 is CASSQDPQFYEQYF. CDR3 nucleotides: TGTGCCAGCAGCCAAGATCCCCAGTTCTACGAGCAGTACTTC.

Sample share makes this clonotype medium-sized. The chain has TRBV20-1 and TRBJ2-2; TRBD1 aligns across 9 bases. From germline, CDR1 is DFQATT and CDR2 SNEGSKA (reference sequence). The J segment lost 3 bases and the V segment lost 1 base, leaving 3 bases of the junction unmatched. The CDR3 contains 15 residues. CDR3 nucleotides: TGCAGTGCTAGAGCACAGGGGGCTGACACCGGGGAGCTGTTTTTT. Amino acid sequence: CSARAQGADTGELFF.

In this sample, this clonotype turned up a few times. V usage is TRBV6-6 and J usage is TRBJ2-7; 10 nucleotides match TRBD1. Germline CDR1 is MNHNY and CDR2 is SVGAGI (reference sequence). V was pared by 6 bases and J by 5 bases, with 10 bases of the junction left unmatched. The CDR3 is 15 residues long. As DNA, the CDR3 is TGTGCCAGCAGAAAACCGGGACAGGGGAACCACGAGCAGTACTTC. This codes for CASRKPGQGNHEQYF.

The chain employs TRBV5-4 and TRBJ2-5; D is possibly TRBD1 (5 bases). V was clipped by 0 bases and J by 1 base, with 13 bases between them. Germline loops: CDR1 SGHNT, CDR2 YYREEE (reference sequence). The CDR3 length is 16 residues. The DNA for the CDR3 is TGTGCCAGCAGCTTGGTTGGCAGGGTCACCCAAGAGACCCAGTACTTC. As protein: CASSLVGRVTQETQYF.

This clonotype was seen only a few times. CDR3 residues: CASSPEAGGEQPQHF. The CDR3 DNA is TGCGCCAGCAGCCCGGAAGCGGGGGGAGAACAGCCCCAGCATTTT. V usage is TRBV5-1 and J usage is TRBJ1-5; possibly TRBD1 for D (5 bases). The CDR3 totals 15 residues. The germline V gene has CDR1 SGHRS and CDR2 YFSETQ. Trimming removed 4 bases at V and 7 bases at J, with 18 bases between.

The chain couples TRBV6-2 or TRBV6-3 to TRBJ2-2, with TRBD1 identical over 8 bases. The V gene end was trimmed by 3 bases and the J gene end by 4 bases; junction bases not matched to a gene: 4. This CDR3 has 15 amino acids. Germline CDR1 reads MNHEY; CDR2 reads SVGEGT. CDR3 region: CASSYYGQGTGELFF. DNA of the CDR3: TGTGCCAGCAGTTATTATGGACAGGGCACCGGGGAGCTGTTTTTT.

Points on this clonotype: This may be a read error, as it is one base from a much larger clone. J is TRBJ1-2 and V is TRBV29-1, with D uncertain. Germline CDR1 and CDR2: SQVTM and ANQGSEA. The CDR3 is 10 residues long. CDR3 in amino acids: CSIEAYGYTF. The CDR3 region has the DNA TGCAGCATTGAGGCCTATGGCTACACCTTC.

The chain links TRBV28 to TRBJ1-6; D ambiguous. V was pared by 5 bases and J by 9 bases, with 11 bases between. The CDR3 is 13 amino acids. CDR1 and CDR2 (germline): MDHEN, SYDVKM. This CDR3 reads CASSPGFSSPLHF. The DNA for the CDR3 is TGTGCCAGCAGTCCCGGATTTAGTTCACCCCTCCACTTT. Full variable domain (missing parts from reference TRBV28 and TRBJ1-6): DVKVTQSSRYLVKRTGEKVFLECVQDMDHENMFWYRQDPGLGLRLIYFSYDVKMKEKGDIPEGYSVSREKKERFSLILESASTNQTSMYLCASSPGFSSPLHFGNGTRLTVT.

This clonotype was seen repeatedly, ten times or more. The CDR3 region is CSVDSGLDQETQYF. The CDR3, as DNA: TGCAGCGTTGACTCAGGGCTAGACCAAGAGACCCAGTACTTC. The chain recombines TRBV29-1 with TRBJ2-5; D is possibly TRBD1 (5 bases). V was trimmed by 3 bases and J by 0 bases, leaving 11 bases between them. The CDR3 contains 14 residues. The germline V gene encodes CDR1 SQVTM and CDR2 ANQGSEA.

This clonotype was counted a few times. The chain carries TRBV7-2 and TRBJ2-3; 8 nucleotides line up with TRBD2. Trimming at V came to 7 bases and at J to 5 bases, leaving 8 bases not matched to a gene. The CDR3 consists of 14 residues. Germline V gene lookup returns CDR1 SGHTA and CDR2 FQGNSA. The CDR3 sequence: CASTGRGGRDTQYF. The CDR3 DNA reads TGTGCCAGCACCGGGAGGGGGGGCAGAGATACGCAGTATTTT. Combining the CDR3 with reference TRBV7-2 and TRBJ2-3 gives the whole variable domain GAGVSQSPSNKVTEKGKDVELRCDPISGHTALYWYRQSLGQGLEFLIYFQGNSAPDKSGLPSDRFSAERTGGSVSTLTIQRTQQEDSAVYLCASTGRGGRDTQYFGPGTRLTVL.

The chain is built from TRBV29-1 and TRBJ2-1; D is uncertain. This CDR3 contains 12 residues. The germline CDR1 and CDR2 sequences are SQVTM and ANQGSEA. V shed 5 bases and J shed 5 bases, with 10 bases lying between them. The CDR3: CSVIAVNNEQFF. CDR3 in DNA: TGCAGCGTTATAGCAGTGAACAATGAGCAGTTCTTC.

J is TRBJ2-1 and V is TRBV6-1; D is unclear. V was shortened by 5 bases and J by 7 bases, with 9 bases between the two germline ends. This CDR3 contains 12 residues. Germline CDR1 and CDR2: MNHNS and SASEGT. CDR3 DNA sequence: TGTGCCAGCAGTACTTACACGAATGAGCAGTTCTTC. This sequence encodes CASSTYTNEQFF.

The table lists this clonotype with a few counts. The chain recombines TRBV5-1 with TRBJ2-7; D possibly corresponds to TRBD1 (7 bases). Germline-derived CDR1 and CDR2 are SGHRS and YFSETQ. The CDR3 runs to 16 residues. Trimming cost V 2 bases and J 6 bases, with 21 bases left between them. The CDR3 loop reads CASSFDPGGPVAEQYF. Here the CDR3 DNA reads TGCGCCAGCAGCTTCGATCCAGGGGGGCCTGTCGCCGAGCAGTACTTC.

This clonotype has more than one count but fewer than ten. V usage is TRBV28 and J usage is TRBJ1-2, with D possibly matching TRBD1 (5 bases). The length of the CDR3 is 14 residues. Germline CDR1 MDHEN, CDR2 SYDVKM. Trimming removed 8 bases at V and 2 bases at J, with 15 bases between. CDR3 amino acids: CASSTGGGNYGYTF. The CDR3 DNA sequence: TGTGCCAGCTCAACCGGGGGAGGCAACTATGGCTACACCTTC.

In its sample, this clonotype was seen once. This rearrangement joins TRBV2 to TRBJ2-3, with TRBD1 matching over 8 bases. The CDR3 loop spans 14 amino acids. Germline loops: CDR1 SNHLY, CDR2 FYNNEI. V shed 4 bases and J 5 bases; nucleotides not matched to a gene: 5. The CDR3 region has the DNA TGTGCCAGCAGTGGAAGCAGGGGGCTAGATACGCAGTATTTT. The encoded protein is CASSGSRGLDTQYF.

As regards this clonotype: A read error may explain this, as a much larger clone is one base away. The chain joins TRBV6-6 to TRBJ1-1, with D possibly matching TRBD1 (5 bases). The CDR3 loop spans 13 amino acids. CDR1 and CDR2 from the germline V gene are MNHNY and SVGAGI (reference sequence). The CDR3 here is CVSSYGGNTEAFF. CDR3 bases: TGTGTCAGCAGTTACGGGGGGAACACTGAAGCTTTCTTT.

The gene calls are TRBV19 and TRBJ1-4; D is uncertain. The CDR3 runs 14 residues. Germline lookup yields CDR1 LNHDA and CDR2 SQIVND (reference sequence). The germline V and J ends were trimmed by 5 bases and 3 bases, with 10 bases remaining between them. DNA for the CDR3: TGTGCCAGTAGTGGAGGTGGGGCTAATGAAAAACTGTTTTTT. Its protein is CASSGGGANEKLFF.

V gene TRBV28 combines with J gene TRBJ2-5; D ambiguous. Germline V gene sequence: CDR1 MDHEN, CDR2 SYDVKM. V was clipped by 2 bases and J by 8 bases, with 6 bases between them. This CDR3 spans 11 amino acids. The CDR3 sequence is CASSLGVTQYF. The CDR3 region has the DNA TGTGCCAGCAGTTTAGGCGTTACCCAGTACTTC. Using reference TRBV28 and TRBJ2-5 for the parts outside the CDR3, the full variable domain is DVKVTQSSRYLVKRTGEKVFLECVQDMDHENMFWYRQDPGLGLRLIYFSYDVKMKEKGDIPEGYSVSREKKERFSLILESASTNQTSMYLCASSLGVTQYFGPGTRLLVL.

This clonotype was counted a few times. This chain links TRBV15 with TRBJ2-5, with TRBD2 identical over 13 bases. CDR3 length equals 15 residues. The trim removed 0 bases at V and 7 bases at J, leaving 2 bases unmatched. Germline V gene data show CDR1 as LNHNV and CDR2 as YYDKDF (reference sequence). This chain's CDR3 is CATSRDRTSGGTQYF. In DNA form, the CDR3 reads TGTGCCACCAGCAGAGATCGGACTAGCGGGGGGACCCAGTACTTC.

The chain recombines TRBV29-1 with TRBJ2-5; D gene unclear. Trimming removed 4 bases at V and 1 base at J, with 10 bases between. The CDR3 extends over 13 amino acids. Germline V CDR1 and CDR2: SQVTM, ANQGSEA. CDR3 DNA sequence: TGCAGCGTTGCTTGGGCTGCCCAAGAGACCCAGTACTTC. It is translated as CSVAWAAQETQYF.

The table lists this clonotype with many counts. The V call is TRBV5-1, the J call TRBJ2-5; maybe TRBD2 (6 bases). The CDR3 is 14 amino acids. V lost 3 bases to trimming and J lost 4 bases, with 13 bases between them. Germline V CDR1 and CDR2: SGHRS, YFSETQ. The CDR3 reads CASSWRDGGETQYF. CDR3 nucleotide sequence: TGCGCCAGCAGCTGGCGGGACGGGGGAGAGACCCAGTACTTC.

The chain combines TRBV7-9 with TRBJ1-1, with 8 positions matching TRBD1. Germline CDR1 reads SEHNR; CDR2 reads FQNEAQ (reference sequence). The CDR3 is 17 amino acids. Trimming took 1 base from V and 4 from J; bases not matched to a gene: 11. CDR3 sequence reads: CASSLVPSTGVGTEAFF. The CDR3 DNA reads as TGTGCCAGCAGCTTAGTCCCTTCGACAGGGGTTGGCACTGAAGCTTTCTTT.

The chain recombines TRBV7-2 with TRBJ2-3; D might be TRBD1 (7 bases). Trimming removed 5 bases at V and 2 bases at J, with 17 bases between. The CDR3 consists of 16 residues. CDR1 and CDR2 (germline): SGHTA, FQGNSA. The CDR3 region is CASSQGVTGATDTQYF. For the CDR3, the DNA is TGTGCCAGCAGCCAGGGGGTTACGGGAGCCACAGATACGCAGTATTTT.

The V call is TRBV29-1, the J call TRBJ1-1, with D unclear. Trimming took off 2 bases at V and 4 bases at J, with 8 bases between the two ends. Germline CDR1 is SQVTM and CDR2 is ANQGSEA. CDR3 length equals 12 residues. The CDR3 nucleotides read TGCAGCGTTGAAAGGATGGGCACTGAAGCTTTCTTT. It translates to CSVERMGTEAFF.

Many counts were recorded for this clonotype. The CDR3 sequence: CASSEKAVPHEQYF. The CDR3 DNA reads as TGTGCCAGCAGCGAAAAAGCAGTTCCCCACGAGCAGTACTTC. J is TRBJ2-7 and V is TRBV11-1; no reliable D call. This CDR3 comprises 14 residues. The germline gives CDR1 SGHAT, CDR2 FQDESV (reference sequence). Trimming cost V 5 bases and J 5 bases, with 16 bases left between them.